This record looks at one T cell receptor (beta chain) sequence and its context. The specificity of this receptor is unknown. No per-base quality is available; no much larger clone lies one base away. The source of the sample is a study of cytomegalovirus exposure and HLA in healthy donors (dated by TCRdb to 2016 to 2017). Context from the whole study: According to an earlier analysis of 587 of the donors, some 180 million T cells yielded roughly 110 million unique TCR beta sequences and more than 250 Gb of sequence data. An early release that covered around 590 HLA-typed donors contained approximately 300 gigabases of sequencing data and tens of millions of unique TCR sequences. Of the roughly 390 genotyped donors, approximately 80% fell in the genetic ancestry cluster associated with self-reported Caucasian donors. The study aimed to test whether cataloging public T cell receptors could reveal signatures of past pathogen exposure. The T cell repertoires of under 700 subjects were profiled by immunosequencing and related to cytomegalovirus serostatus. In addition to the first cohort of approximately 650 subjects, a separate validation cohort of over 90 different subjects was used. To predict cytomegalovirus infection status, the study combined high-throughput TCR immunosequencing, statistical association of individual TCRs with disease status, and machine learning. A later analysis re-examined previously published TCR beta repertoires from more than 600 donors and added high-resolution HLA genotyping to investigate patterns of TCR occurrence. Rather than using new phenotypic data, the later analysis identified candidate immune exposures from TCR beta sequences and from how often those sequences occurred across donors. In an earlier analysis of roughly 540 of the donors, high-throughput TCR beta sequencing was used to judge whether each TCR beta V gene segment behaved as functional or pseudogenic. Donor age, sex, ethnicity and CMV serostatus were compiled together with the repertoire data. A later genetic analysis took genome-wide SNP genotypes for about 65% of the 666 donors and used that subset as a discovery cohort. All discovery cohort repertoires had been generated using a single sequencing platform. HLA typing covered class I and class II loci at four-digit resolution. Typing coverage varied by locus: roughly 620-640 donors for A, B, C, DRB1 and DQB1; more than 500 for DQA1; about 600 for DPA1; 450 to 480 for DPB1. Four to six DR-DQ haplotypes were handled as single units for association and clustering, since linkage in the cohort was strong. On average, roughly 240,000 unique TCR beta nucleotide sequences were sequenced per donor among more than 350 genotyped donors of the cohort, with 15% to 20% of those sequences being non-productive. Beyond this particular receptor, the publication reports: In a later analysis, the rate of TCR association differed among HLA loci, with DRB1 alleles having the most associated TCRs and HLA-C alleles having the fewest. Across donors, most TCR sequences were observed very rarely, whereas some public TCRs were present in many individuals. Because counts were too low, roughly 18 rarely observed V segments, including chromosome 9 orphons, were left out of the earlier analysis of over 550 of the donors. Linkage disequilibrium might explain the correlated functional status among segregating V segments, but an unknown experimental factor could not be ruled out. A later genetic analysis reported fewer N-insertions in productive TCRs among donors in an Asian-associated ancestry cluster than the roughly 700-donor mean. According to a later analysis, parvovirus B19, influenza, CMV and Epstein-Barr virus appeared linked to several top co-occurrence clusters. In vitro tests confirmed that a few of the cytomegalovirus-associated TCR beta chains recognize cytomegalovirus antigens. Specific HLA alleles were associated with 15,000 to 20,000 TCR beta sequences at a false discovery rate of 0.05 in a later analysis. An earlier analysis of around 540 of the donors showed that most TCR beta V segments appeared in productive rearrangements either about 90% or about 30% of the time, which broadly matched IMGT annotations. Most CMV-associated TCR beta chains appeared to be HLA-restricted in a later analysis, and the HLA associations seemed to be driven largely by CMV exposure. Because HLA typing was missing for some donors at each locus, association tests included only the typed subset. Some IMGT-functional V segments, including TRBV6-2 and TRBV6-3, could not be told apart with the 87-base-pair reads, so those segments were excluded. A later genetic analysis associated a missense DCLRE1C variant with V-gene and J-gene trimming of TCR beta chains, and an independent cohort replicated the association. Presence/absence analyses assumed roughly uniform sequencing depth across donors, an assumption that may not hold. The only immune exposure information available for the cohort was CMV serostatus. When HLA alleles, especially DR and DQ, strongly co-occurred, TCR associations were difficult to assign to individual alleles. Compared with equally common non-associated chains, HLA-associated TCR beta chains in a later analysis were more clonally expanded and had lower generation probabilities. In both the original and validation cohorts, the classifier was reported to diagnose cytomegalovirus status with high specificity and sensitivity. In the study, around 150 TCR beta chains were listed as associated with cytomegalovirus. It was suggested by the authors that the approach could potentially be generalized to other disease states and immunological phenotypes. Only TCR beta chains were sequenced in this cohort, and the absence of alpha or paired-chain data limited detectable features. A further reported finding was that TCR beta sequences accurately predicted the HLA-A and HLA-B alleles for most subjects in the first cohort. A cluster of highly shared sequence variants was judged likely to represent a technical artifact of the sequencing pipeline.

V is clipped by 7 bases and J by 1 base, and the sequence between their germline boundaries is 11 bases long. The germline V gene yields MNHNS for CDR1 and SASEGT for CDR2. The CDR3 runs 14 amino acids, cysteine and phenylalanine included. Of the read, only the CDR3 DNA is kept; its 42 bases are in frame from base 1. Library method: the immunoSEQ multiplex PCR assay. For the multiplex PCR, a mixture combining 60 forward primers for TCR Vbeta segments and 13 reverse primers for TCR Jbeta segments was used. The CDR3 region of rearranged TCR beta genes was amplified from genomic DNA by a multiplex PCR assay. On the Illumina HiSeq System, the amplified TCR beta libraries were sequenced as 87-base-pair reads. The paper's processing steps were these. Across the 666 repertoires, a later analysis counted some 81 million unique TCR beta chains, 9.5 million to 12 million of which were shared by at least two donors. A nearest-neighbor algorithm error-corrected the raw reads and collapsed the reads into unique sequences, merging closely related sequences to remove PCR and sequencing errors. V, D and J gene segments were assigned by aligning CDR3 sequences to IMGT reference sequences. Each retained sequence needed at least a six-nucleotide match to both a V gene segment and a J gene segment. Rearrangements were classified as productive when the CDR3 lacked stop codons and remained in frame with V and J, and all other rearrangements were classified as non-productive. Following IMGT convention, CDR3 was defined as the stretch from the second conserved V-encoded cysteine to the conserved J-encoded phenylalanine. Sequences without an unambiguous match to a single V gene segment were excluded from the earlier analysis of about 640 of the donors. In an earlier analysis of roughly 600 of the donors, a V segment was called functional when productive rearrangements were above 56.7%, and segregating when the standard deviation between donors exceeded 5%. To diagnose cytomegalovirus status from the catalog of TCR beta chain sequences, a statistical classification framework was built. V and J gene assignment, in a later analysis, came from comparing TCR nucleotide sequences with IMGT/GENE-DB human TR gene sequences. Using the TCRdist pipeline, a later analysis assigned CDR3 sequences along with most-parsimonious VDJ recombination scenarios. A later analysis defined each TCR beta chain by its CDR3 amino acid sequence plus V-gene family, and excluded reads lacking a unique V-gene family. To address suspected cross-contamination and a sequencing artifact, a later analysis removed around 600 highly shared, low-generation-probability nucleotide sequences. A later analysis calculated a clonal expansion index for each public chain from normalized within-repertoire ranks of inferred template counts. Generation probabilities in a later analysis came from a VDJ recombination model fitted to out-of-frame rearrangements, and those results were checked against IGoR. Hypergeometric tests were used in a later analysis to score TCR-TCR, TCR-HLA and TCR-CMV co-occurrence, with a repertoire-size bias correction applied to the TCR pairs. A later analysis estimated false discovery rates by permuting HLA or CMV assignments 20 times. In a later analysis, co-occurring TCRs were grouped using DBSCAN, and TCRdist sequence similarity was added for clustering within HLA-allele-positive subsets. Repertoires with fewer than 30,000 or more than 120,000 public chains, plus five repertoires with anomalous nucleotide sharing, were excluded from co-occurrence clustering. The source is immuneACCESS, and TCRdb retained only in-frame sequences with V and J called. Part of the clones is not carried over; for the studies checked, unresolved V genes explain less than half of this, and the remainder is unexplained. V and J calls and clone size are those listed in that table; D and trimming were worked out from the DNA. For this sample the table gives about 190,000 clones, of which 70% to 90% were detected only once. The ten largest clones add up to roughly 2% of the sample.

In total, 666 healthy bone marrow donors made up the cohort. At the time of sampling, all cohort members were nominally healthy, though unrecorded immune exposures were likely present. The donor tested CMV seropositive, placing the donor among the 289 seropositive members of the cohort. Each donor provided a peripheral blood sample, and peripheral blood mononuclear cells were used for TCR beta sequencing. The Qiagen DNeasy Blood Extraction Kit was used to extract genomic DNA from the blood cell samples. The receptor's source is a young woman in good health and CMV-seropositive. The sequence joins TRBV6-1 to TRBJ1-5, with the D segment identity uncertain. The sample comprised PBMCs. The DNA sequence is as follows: TGTGCCAGCACCCAGCCGAGGAGCAATCAGCCCCAGCATTTT. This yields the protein CASTQPRSNQPQHF.